This T cell receptor (beta chain) was identified during a study of CD8+ T cells in alopecia areata. Study-wide results and caveats: Significant decreases in scalp clonality and expanded CD8+ clones followed tofacitinib treatment. Mice showed TCR sharing more clearly than patients did, possibly owing to HLA.

Regarding treatment: oral pan-JAK inhibitor, 5-10 mg twice daily. Investigators sorted PBMCs to obtain both CD4+ and CD8+ T cells. CDR1 is SQVTM and CDR2 is ANQGSEA in the germline V gene. Trimming cost V 3 bases and J 4 bases, with 14 bases left between them. The CDR3 totals 14 residues. As for this clone: No antigen is known for it.

Isolated RNA was reverse transcribed into cDNA used as the sequencing template. The table came from immunoSEQ multiplex PCR; TCRdb's copy has only in-frame clones and leaves some out. In the table there are under 250,000 clones, around three fifths of which are singletons. The TCR was taken from a human donor with alopecia areata. The material sequenced was CD4+ T cells sorted from blood, taken at week 4, from a patient treated with tofacitinib. The chain has TRBV29-1 and TRBJ2-3, with TRBD2 as a possible D gene (6 bases). CDR3 protein: CSVDAGGAADTQYF. The CDR3 DNA sequence: TGCAGCGTTGACGCTGGCGGGGCAGCAGATACGCAGTATTTT.